Following are 32 T cell receptor beta chains from one sample sequenced in a study of vaccination and CD4 T cells after COVID-19. Cultured CD4+ T cell DNA was sequenced using the Oncomine TCR Beta short-read assay. TCRdb called the PCR reads again in MiXCR, with one record for every CDR3 protein. The sample shows approximately 9,000 distinct CDR3 sequences, 40% to 60% of them seen only once. Indicated treatment: approximately nine-day PBMC culture with coronavirus spike peptide pools or control peptides (ViraFEST assay). What these receptors recognize is not known. Sequenced material: CD4+ T cells from blood, cultured in vitro. These receptors all come from a human donor who had recovered from COVID-19.

This clonotype turned up a few times. The chain employs TRBV6-4 and TRBJ2-2, with D hard to call. Germline CDR1 reads MRHNA; CDR2 reads SNTAGT. The CDR3 covers 13 residues. The V and J ends lost 2 bases and 3 bases respectively, with 4 bases between them. The CDR3 region has the DNA TGTGCCAGCAGTGACGGGGACACCGGGGAGCTGTTTTTT. As protein: CASSDGDTGELFF.

The CDR3: CSASTLAGAGDEQFF. CDR3 sequence (DNA): TGCAGTGCTAGTACCCTAGCGGGAGCCGGAGATGAGCAGTTCTTC. The chain links TRBV20-1 to TRBJ2-1; 10 bases are shared with TRBD2. In germline, CDR1 is DFQATT, CDR2 SNEGSKA (reference sequence). The CDR3 extends over 15 amino acids. V lost 3 bases to trimming and J lost 8 bases; unmatched junction nucleotides: 10.

This clonotype was recorded once. Written as DNA, the CDR3 is TGCGCCAGCAGCCGAATGGGCCGTATCTACGAGCAGTACTTC. This gives the protein CASSRMGRIYEQYF. This chain connects TRBV4-1 to TRBJ2-7; D unclear. Germline V gene data show CDR1 as MGHRA and CDR2 as YSYEKL. V lost 4 bases to trimming and J lost 3 bases, with 13 bases between them. The CDR3 runs to 14 residues.

This clonotype was counted a few times. The chain couples TRBV24-1 to TRBJ2-1; D is uncertain. The CDR3 runs 13 residues. CDR1 and CDR2 from the germline V gene are KGHDR and SFDVKD. V lost 3 bases and J 8 bases, leaving 10 bases between the germline ends. The CDR3 here is CATSDPISYEQFF. DNA of the CDR3: TGTGCCACCAGTGATCCCATTAGCTATGAGCAGTTCTTC.

The chain is built from TRBV10-3 and TRBJ1-2; 9 bases map to TRBD1. Per the germline V gene, CDR1 is ENHRY and CDR2 is SYGVKD. The CDR3 has 15 residues. The V gene end was trimmed by 3 bases and the J gene end by 1 base; junction bases not matched to a gene: 3. The CDR3 coding sequence is TGTGCCATCAGTGACCCGGGACAGGGTAACTATGGCTACACCTTC. Protein: CAISDPGQGNYGYTF.

This clonotype has just one count. This chain links TRBV2 with TRBJ1-5; D possibly corresponds to TRBD1 (6 bases). Germline V lookup: CDR1 SNHLY, CDR2 FYNNEI. The V end was cut by 6 bases, the J end by 3 bases, with 9 bases between. The CDR3 covers 13 residues. CDR3 sequence (DNA): TGTGCCAGCAGGCAGGGGCTCAATCAGCCCCAGCATTTT. Protein: CASRQGLNQPQHF.

V and J are TRBV21-1 and TRBJ2-7; the table's D gene call, TRBD2, was not cross checked with the DNA. TRBV21-1 is a listed pseudogene. The CDR3 spans 16 residues. The chain's CDR3 is CASSRGLAGSPYEQYF. The CDR3 region has the DNA TGTGCCAGCAGCCGTGGACTAGCGGGAAGCCCCTACGAGCAGTACTTC.

This clonotype is large (0.1 to 1%) in the sample. The chain uses TRBV7-2 and TRBJ2-4, with TRBD1 identical over 7 bases. The CDR3 contains 13 residues. The ends lost 4 bases at V and 5 bases at J; junction bases unmatched: 2. Germline V gene sequence: CDR1 SGHTA, CDR2 FQGNSA. In DNA, the CDR3 is TGTGCCAGCAGCTACAGGGGCCAAAACATTCAGTACTTC. Residues: CASSYRGQNIQYF.

The rearrangement joins TRBV28 to TRBJ1-5, with 9 bases matching TRBD1. From germline, CDR1 is MDHEN and CDR2 SYDVKM. CDR3 length: 16 amino acids. After removal of 4 bases from V and 0 bases from J, the junction contained 4 bases not matched to a gene. The CDR3 spells CASSSGQGLSNQPQHF. In nucleotides, the CDR3 is TGTGCCAGCAGTTCCGGACAGGGGCTTAGCAATCAGCCCCAGCATTTT.

This rearrangement joins TRBV5-8 to TRBJ2-2; D not resolved. Per the germline V gene, CDR1 is SGHTS and CDR2 is YDEGEE. There are 15 residues in the CDR3. The V gene lost 0 bases and the J gene lost 7 bases, with 13 bases spanning the gap. The CDR3 nucleotides read TGTGCCAGCAGCTTGGAGCCTCTCCCATTCGGGGAGCTGTTTTTT. It translates to CASSLEPLPFGELFF.

The J gene is TRBJ2-1, the V gene TRBV12-3 or TRBV12-4; the match to TRBD1 covers 7 bases. With 6 bases clipped from V and 2 bases from J, the junction kept 4 bases outside the gene matches. The CDR3 has 14 residues. CDR3 nucleotides: TGTGCCAGCAGCCCCGGACAGGCCTACAATGAGCAGTTCTTC. Its translation is CASSPGQAYNEQFF.

The chain combines TRBV7-2 with TRBJ2-7; D unclear. Germline V lookup: CDR1 SGHTA, CDR2 FQGNSA. The V and J ends lost 2 bases and 6 bases respectively, with 8 bases between them. The CDR3 covers 12 residues. Here the CDR3 DNA reads TGTGCCAGCAGCTTATCTCGCCGCGAGCAGTACTTC. Its protein product is CASSLSRREQYF.

The chain employs TRBV7-9 and TRBJ1-5; 7 bases fit TRBD1. CDR1 and CDR2 from the germline V gene are SEHNR and FQNEAQ (reference sequence). The CDR3 extends over 16 amino acids. V lost 1 base, J lost 4 bases, and 7 bases stayed unmatched. DNA of the CDR3: TGTGCCAGCAGCTTAGAAGGAAACAGGGGAAATCAGCCCCAGCATTTT. Its protein is CASSLEGNRGNQPQHF.

The chain has TRBV7-2 and TRBJ2-5; D possibly uses TRBD1 or TRBD2 (5 bases each). V was pared by 2 bases and J by 7 bases, with 14 bases between. The CDR3 contains 14 residues. The germline V gene has CDR1 SGHTA and CDR2 FQGNSA. The CDR3 nucleotides are TGTGCCAGCAGCTTATACCGGGGCACGGCGACCCAGTACTTC. Protein sequence: CASSLYRGTATQYF.

V is TRBV7-9 and J is TRBJ1-6; 7 positions match TRBD1. The CDR3 length is 15 residues. The ends lost 5 bases at V and 10 bases at J; junction bases unmatched: 11. Looked up from germline, CDR1 is SEHNR and CDR2 is FQNEAQ (reference sequence). The CDR3 DNA is TGTGCCAGCAGCATGGAGACAGGGTTGGTCTCACCCCTCCACTTT. Its translation is CASSMETGLVSPLHF.

The CDR3 DNA is TGCAGTGCTAGAGAACAGGGGAGAAGAGAAAAACTGTTTTTT. Its protein is CSAREQGRREKLFF. V gene TRBV20-1 combines with J gene TRBJ1-4, with 7 nucleotides matching TRBD1. With 0 bases clipped from V and 8 bases from J, the junction kept 6 bases outside the gene matches. Per the germline V gene, CDR1 is DFQATT and CDR2 is SNEGSKA (reference sequence). The length of the CDR3 is 14 residues.

To note about this clonotype: This CDR3 is missing its conserved last phenylalanine or tryptophan, likely due to a read error. V usage is TRBV10-3 and J usage is TRBJ2-2, with D possibly matching TRBD1 (7 bases). Deletions cut 7 bases from V and 7 bases from J, with 25 bases between. CDR3 length: 17 amino acids. The V gene's germline CDR1 is ENHRY and CDR2 SYGVKD. Written as DNA, the CDR3 is TGTGCCATCACCCACAACGGAGGGGGCGGCGAGGGCGGGGAGCTGTTTTTG. Amino acid sequence: CAITHNGGGGEGGELFL.

The gene calls are TRBV7-2 and TRBJ2-3, with TRBD2 matching 10 bases. The V segment lost 5 bases and the J segment 0 bases; nucleotides outside the gene matches: 5. The CDR3 spans 16 residues. Germline V lookup: CDR1 SGHTA, CDR2 FQGNSA. DNA of the CDR3: TGTGCCAGCAGCCTTATAGCGGGGGGTAGCACAGATACGCAGTATTTT. This gives the protein CASSLIAGGSTDTQYF.

The chain has TRBV7-2 and TRBJ2-3, with 10 bases matching TRBD2. After removal of 1 base from V and 1 base from J, the junction contained 5 bases not matched to a gene. This CDR3 has 17 residues. Germline assignment: CDR1 SGHTA and CDR2 FQGNSA. CDR3 coding DNA: TGTGCCAGCAGCTTAGGGGCCCTAGCGGGGGGCACAGATACGCAGTATTTT. This codes for CASSLGALAGGTDTQYF.

The gene calls are TRBV19 and TRBJ2-1; D may correspond to TRBD1 or TRBD2 (5 bases each). Looked up from germline, CDR1 is LNHDA and CDR2 is SQIVND (reference sequence). The CDR3 has 11 residues. The ends were cut back, 8 bases at V and 10 bases at J, with 12 bases in the middle. DNA of the CDR3: TGTGCCAGTCGCTCCGGGACGGAGCAGTTCTTC. Translation gives CASRSGTEQFF.

V and J are TRBV7-8 and TRBJ2-5, with D perhaps TRBD1 (6 bases). The germline V and J ends were trimmed by 2 bases and 5 bases, with 12 bases remaining between them. This CDR3 has 14 amino acids. Germline-derived CDR1 and CDR2 are SGHVS and FQNEAQ. CDR3 amino acids: CASSLRRRGETQYF. The CDR3 DNA follows: TGTGCCAGCAGCTTACGTCGCAGGGGTGAGACCCAGTACTTC. Combining the CDR3 with reference TRBV7-8 and TRBJ2-5 gives the whole variable domain GAGVSQSPRYKVAKRGQDVALRCDPISGHVSLFWYQQALGQGPEFLTYFQNEAQLDKSGLPSDRFFAERPEGSVSTLKIQRTQQEDSAVYLCASSLRRRGETQYFGPGTRLLVL.

Concerning this clonotype: Sequence at one end of the junction differs from germline and may be a read error. This chain links TRBV7-7 with TRBJ2-3, with D perhaps given as TRBD1 or TRBD2 (6 bases each). Germline V gene data show CDR1 as SSHAT and CDR2 as FNYEAQ (reference sequence). The CDR3 has 13 residues. DNA for the CDR3: TGTGCTAGCAGCGGAGGGGGGAGGAATACGCAGTATTTT. Protein product: CASSGGGRNTQYF.

The chain combines TRBV19 with TRBJ2-5; D is perhaps TRBD2 (6 bases). Trimming cost V 3 bases and J 5 bases, with 10 bases left between them. The length of the CDR3 is 13 residues. Germline CDR1 and CDR2: LNHDA and SQIVND (reference sequence). For the CDR3, the DNA is TGTGCCAGTAGTATGAGGAGGGATGAGACCCAGTACTTC. Protein sequence: CASSMRRDETQYF.

This chain uses TRBV19 with TRBJ1-2; 8 bases map to TRBD1. Germline trimming cut 5 bases from V and 4 bases from J; bases unmatched to any gene: 6. Germline assignment: CDR1 LNHDA and CDR2 SQIVND (reference sequence). This CDR3 region has 14 residues. The CDR3, as DNA: TGTGCCAGTAGTCAACGGGACAGGCTCTATGGCTACACCTTC. Translated, it gives CASSQRDRLYGYTF. The full variable domain, with the rest looked up from reference TRBV19 and TRBJ1-2, is DGGITQSPKYLFRKEGQNVTLSCEQNLNHDAMYWYRQDPGQGLRLIYYSQIVNDFQKGDIAEGYSVSREKKESFPLTVTSAQKNPTAFYLCASSQRDRLYGYTFGSGTRLTVV.

This chain connects TRBV20-1 to TRBJ2-2; D might be TRBD1 or TRBD2, each matching 7 bases. The ends were cut back, 0 bases at V and 7 bases at J, with 12 bases in the middle. Germline V CDR1 and CDR2: DFQATT, SNEGSKA (reference sequence). There are 14 residues in the CDR3. This CDR3 reads CSARDQGGVGELFF. The CDR3 DNA reads TGCAGTGCTAGAGATCAGGGGGGGGTCGGGGAGCTGTTTTTT.

This clonotype was seen a handful of times. The chain joins TRBV20-1 to TRBJ2-3, with 16 bases lining up with TRBD2. This CDR3 region has 16 residues. V trimming: 6 bases; J trimming: 7 bases; junction bases outside the gene matches: 10. From germline, CDR1 is DFQATT and CDR2 SNEGSKA (reference sequence). CDR3 in amino acids: CSATQGLAGGLNTQYF. The CDR3 bases are TGCAGTGCAACCCAGGGACTAGCGGGGGGGCTAAATACGCAGTATTTT.

The sample holds a few counts of this clonotype. The chain uses TRBV6-1 and TRBJ1-2; possible D gene TRBD1, 6 bases. Trimming pared 10 bases from V and 3 bases from J, leaving 15 bases between. CDR1 MNHNS and CDR2 SASEGT come from the germline V gene. The CDR3 has 13 amino acids. The CDR3: CATGQNRDYGYTF. DNA of the CDR3: TGTGCCACCGGACAGAATAGGGACTATGGCTACACCTTC.

This clonotype was seen a handful of times. V gene TRBV20-1 combines with J gene TRBJ1-1; tentatively, D is TRBD1 (6 bases). Germline V gene sequence: CDR1 DFQATT, CDR2 SNEGSKA (reference sequence). V gave up 0 bases and J gave up 1 base, with 9 bases separating them. The CDR3 length is 14 residues. CDR3: CSARDPGANTEAFF. The CDR3 region has the DNA TGCAGTGCTAGAGATCCGGGGGCGAACACTGAAGCTTTCTTT.

The V call is TRBV7-9, the J call TRBJ2-2; D ambiguous. Trimming shortened V by 2 bases and J by 4 bases, and 11 bases separated the two germline ends. Per the germline V gene, CDR1 is SEHNR and CDR2 is FQNEAQ (reference sequence). The CDR3 extends over 15 amino acids. The CDR3 DNA reads as TGTGCCAGCAGCTTATGGACGAGAGGCACCGGGGAGCTGTTTTTT. This sequence encodes CASSLWTRGTGELFF.

This clonotype appeared a few times. The chain employs TRBV11-2 and TRBJ2-7; D is uncertain. Germline CDR1 reads SGHAT; CDR2 reads FQNNGV. V was shortened by 0 bases and J by 4 bases, with 13 bases between the two germline ends. The CDR3 totals 15 residues. The CDR3 nucleotides are TGTGCCAGCAGCTTAGATAATGAAGCAGCATACGAGCAGTACTTC. It yields the protein CASSLDNEAAYEQYF.

The chain links TRBV4-1 to TRBJ1-5; a weak D match, TRBD1 (5 bases). The CDR3 contains 18 residues. Germline CDR1 and CDR2: MGHRA and YSYEKL. Trimming pared 0 bases from V and 1 base from J, leaving 16 bases between. CDR3 sequence reads: CASSQEGWTPSSNQPQHF. Here the CDR3 DNA reads TGCGCCAGCAGCCAAGAAGGATGGACACCTTCGAGCAATCAGCCCCAGCATTTT.

This chain links TRBV5-1 with TRBJ2-7, with 7 bases identical to TRBD2. V lost 0 bases, J lost 7 bases, and 4 bases stayed unmatched. Germline V gives CDR1 SGHRS, CDR2 YFSETQ. This CDR3 is 13 amino acids long. CDR3 sequence (DNA): TGCGCCAGCAGCTTGGCCGGGGGGTTAGAGCAGTACTTC. This gives the protein CASSLAGGLEQYF. Based on the CDR3 plus reference TRBV5-1 and TRBJ2-7, the full variable domain is KAGVTQTPRYLIKTRGQQVTLSCSPISGHRSVSWYQQTPGQGLQFLFEYFSETQRNKGNFPGRFSGRQFSNSRSEMNVSTLELGDSALYLCASSLAGGLEQYFGPGTRLTVT.